A selection of T cell receptor beta chains follows, all from one sample in a study of cytomegalovirus exposure and HLA in healthy donors. Sequenced by immunoSEQ multiplex PCR; TCRdb stores in-frame clones only, minus some. The sample comprises roughly 98,000 clones, about 81% of which are singletons, and around 1.5% rests with the top ten. The sequencing sample was made of PBMCs. Source of these receptors: a man between 40 and 49 years old in good health and CMV-seronegative. CDR3s include the opening cysteine and the closing phenylalanine or tryptophan. The order of the fields is CDR3 length, D gene, clone size, J gene, V gene, CDR3 protein, CDR3 DNA. The D gene is left open where the match is weak. Clone size appears in some rows only: once, few, many, or a class for an expanded clone.

16 TRBD1 - TRBJ2-7 TRBV27 CASSKGTGGFVYEQYF TGTGCCAGCAGTAAGGGGACAGGGGGCTTTGTCTACGAGCAGTACTTC
14 - - TRBJ1-5 TRBV6-5 CASSYGAGNQPQHF TGTGCCAGCAGTTACGGGGCAGGGAATCAGCCCCAGCATTTT
16 TRBD2 - TRBJ2-3 TRBV5-4 CASSSGLAGPTDTQYF TGTGCCAGCAGCTCTGGACTAGCGGGCCCCACAGATACGCAGTATTTT
12 - - TRBJ1-5 TRBV6-6 CASSYSREPQHF TGTGCCAGCAGTTACTCGAGGGAGCCCCAGCATTTT
16 - few TRBJ1-5 TRBV27 CASSLFFRRGDQPQHF TGTGCCAGCAGTTTATTTTTTCGGCGGGGGGATCAGCCCCAGCATTTT
16 - - TRBJ2-7 TRBV5-4 CASSPRAKTGIYEQYF TGTGCCAGCAGCCCTCGAGCCAAGACGGGGATCTACGAGCAGTACTTC
13 TRBD1 - TRBJ2-5 TRBV2 CARGTGITETQYF TGTGCCAGAGGGACAGGGATTACGGAGACCCAGTACTTC
14 - - TRBJ1-2 TRBV27 CASRMSKNSYGYTF TGTGCCAGCAGGATGTCAAAAAATAGCTATGGCTACACCTTC
16 - - TRBJ2-6 TRBV29-1 CSVSGGFPSGANVLTF TGCAGCGTGTCGGGGGGCTTCCCCTCTGGGGCCAACGTCCTGACTTTC
15 - - TRBJ1-4 TRBV19 CASRTPGATNEKLFF TGTGCCAGTAGGACTCCGGGGGCAACTAATGAAAAACTGTTTTTT
15 - - TRBJ2-5 TRBV5-1 CASSLDEEGRETQYF TGCGCCAGCAGCTTGGATGAGGAGGGCCGAGAGACCCAGTACTTC
13 - once TRBJ1-1 TRBV6-5 CASTEDRDTEAFF TGTGCCAGCACCGAGGACCGGGACACCGAAGCTTTCTTT
13 TRBD1 - TRBJ1-2 TRBV10-1 CASSGDRLSGYTF TGCGCCAGCAGTGGGGACAGGTTGTCTGGCTACACCTTC
16 TRBD1 - TRBJ2-7 TRBV15 CATSRLPGQVLYEQYF TGTGCCACCAGCAGATTACCGGGACAGGTCCTCTACGAGCAGTACTTC
14 TRBD1 - TRBJ1-1 TRBV6-5 CASRDRGGITEAFF TGTGCCAGCAGGGACAGGGGTGGTATCACTGAAGCTTTCTTT
18 - - TRBJ2-7 TRBV11-2 CASSSPMGRRDKTTEQYF TGTGCCAGCAGCTCCCCTATGGGTCGCCGGGACAAGACCACCGAGCAGTACTTC
14 TRBD1 few TRBJ1-4 TRBV29-1 CSAGQGGFNEKLFF TGCAGCGCTGGACAGGGGGGATTTAATGAAAAACTGTTTTTT
12 - - TRBJ1-1 TRBV30 CAWNIVRTEAFF TGTGCCTGGAACATCGTCCGCACTGAAGCTTTCTTT
16 TRBD2 few TRBJ2-2 TRBV27 CASSLSGGARTGELFF TGTGCCAGCAGTTTATCCGGGGGGGCCAGAACCGGGGAGCTGTTTTTT
15 TRBD1 - TRBJ2-2 TRBV10-2 CASGTGTVNTGELFF TGCGCCAGCGGAACCGGGACAGTGAACACCGGGGAGCTGTTTTTT
13 - - TRBJ2-4 TRBV5-4 CASSLEHQNIQYF TGTGCCAGCAGCTTGGAACACCAAAACATTCAGTACTTC
16 TRBD2 once TRBJ2-2 TRBV5-1 CASSPRTSGETGELFF TGCGCCAGCAGTCCTAGGACTAGCGGGGAAACCGGGGAGCTGTTTTTT
14 - - TRBJ1-4 TRBV7-9 CASSEDTSNEKLFF TGTGCCAGCAGCGAGGACACCTCAAATGAAAAACTGTTTTTT
16 TRBD1 - TRBJ2-1 TRBV19 CASSIVSGQSNNEQFF TGTGCCAGTAGTATAGTATCGGGACAGTCGAACAATGAGCAGTTCTTC
16 - few TRBJ1-3 TRBV18 CASSPPKSPTGNTIYF TGTGCCAGCTCACCACCGAAGAGTCCGACTGGAAACACCATATATTTT
16 TRBD2 - TRBJ2-5 TRBV10-2 CASSDGGGLQQETQYF TGCGCCAGCAGTGACGGGGGGGGCTTGCAACAAGAGACCCAGTACTTC
15 TRBD1 - TRBJ2-1 TRBV6-1 CASRGMGGQGVEQFF TGTGCCAGCAGGGGGATGGGGGGACAGGGGGTTGAGCAGTTCTTC
15 - once TRBJ1-2 TRBV5-1 CASSFSLSTDYGYTF TGCGCCAGCAGCTTTTCCTTGTCCACTGACTATGGCTACACCTTC
16 TRBD2 once TRBJ2-5 TRBV5-6 CASSSATSGEQETQYF TGTGCCAGCAGCTCGGCGACTAGCGGGGAACAAGAGACCCAGTACTTC
14 TRBD1 - TRBJ1-2 TRBV5-5 CASSRVQGNYGYTF TGTGCCAGCAGCCGGGTACAGGGGAACTATGGCTACACCTTC
16 TRBD1 - TRBJ1-1 TRBV30 CAWSELRTGGTYEAFF TGTGCCTGGAGTGAACTCCGGACAGGCGGGACTTATGAAGCTTTCTTT
12 - - TRBJ2-1 TRBV27 CASGGPYNEQFF TGTGCCAGCGGGGGCCCATACAATGAGCAGTTCTTC
13 - - TRBJ1-5 TRBV27 CASSTSFLQPQHF -
15 - few TRBJ2-2 TRBV28 CASSHTDRDTGELFF TGTGCCAGCAGTCATACAGACAGAGACACCGGGGAGCTGTTTTTT
14 - - TRBJ1-1 TRBV6-6 CASSYFQEATEAFF TGTGCCAGCAGTTACTTCCAGGAGGCCACTGAAGCTTTCTTT
15 TRBD1 - TRBJ1-5 TRBV19 CASSSGTGYNQPQHF TGTGCCAGTAGTAGTGGGACAGGCTACAATCAGCCCCAGCATTTT